This TCR beta chain was sequenced for a study of blood T cells in healthy people across ages (dated by TCRdb to between 2014 and 2017). Notes on the research overall: In model experiments, template switching captured roughly one uniquely barcoded TCR beta cDNA molecule for every two T cells. To track age-related changes in TCR beta repertoire diversity, the study relied on deep sequencing normalized with unique cDNA molecular identifiers. To avoid experimental bias, donors of different ages were distributed randomly across sequencing lanes. Donors were grouped into four age groups: young (average 16 years), middle-aged (about 38), aged (roughly 67) and long-lived (over 80). For two donors (one aged 18 to 30 and one aged 80 or older), the study analyzed two additional independent replicas of 1 million unique cDNA reads from the same blood draw.

This clonotype came up once. Its recognized antigen is unknown. Per-base quality was not reported, and no clone a single base away is much larger than it. The library was obtained by 5' RACE. The sequencer listed for this sample is Illumina HiSeq 2500. A second PCR of about 7 to 12 cycles was run with a J-beta primer mix and a sample-barcoded 5' primer. A template-switch 5' adaptor carrying 12 random nucleotides introduced a unique molecular identifier onto each TCR beta cDNA molecule. At least 3 million CDR3-containing paired-end reads were obtained from each sample. First-strand cDNA was synthesized from all RNA with the Mint cDNA synthesis kit, primed by a TRBC-specific oligonucleotide. Following uracil-DNA glycosylase treatment, all cDNA underwent a first 18-cycle PCR with the universal primers M1SS and BC2_uni_R. The paper's data handling went like this. For normalization, 1 million high-quality reads were randomly selected from each sample, with every read carrying a distinct molecular identifier. Reads sharing molecular identifiers were discarded rather than binned into consensus sequences. MiTCR, with a Q25 quality threshold and the strictest error-elimination algorithm, was used for CDR3 identification, clonotype clustering and error correction. A nonparametric unseen species model with Euler transformation was used to estimate a lower bound on total TCR beta diversity. The public reads were reprocessed in TCRdb via fastp at Q25 and MiXCR, keeping in-frame beta chains. Each record represents a unique CDR3 protein, reported with the most common genes and DNA among its rows. It is TCRdb's table, rather than the study itself, that gives the V and J calls and clone size. The sample yields some 900,000 distinct CDR3 sequences; around 48% were counted once. The ten largest account for under 15% of the sample.

Donors were roughly 40 systemically healthy Caucasian individuals from Russia aged roughly 6 to 90 years. Ten milliliters of peripheral blood were drawn from each donor into EDTA-treated Vacutainer tubes. Ficoll-Paque density-gradient centrifugation was used to isolate PBMCs, with at least 6.5 million per sample. Trizol reagent was used to extract total RNA from the PBMCs, yielding at least 5.5 micrograms per sample. For every donor, flow cytometry on a PBMC aliquot measured the percentage of naive CD45RAhigh/CD27high T cells. What the research found in general, with its limitations: Estimates of total diversity from one million sequenced T cells were regarded as lower bounds and underestimates. The percentage of naive T cells measured by flow cytometry correlated strongly with observed TCR beta diversity. Because donor CMV infection status was unknown, age-related changes in expanded clonotypes were potentially confounded. Because profiling used bulk unsorted PBMCs, naive and antigen-experienced compartments could not be compared conclusively. Compared with the aged group, the long-lived group had more naive CD4+ T cells, fewer expanded clones and increased TCR diversity, suggesting age selection. As age increased, observed TCR beta diversity per million T cells dropped in a roughly linear way, and a significant reduction was already evident by age 40.

Relative to germline, V is 6 bases shorter and J is 9 bases shorter, with 15 bases between their ends. From its cysteine to its phenylalanine, the CDR3 spans 12 amino acids. Only the CDR3 region is kept as DNA, spanning 36 bases read in frame from base 1. This sequence originates from a man aged 25-45 years in good health. The rearranged chain carries TRBV12-3 or TRBV12-4 and TRBJ2-7; TRBD1 could be the D gene, as 5 bases match. The sequenced sample was blood. The CDR3 is CASRLKAQVQYF. The DNA is TGTGCCAGCAGATTAAAGGCACAGGTGCAGTACTTC.